The T cell receptor (beta chain) described here comes from a study of CD8 T cells in Susac syndrome. Germline assignment: CDR1 SGHRS and CDR2 YFSETQ. Germline trimming cut 4 bases from V and 5 bases from J; bases unmatched to any gene: 6. There are 14 residues in the CDR3. Reverse transcription of 0.5 to 1 ug RNA used random hexamers. Multiplex immunoSEQ PCR targeted 54 Vbeta and 13 Jbeta TCR beta segments. A single record per CDR3 protein comes from TCRdb applying MiXCR to the immunoSEQ multiplex PCR reads. The table includes around 160,000 distinct CDR3 sequences, around 94% detected once. The chain recombines TRBV5-1 with TRBJ2-5, with 9 nucleotides matching TRBD1. Sequencing was carried out using CD4+ T cells from PBMCs. This receptor was obtained from a human donor in good health. The CDR3 is CASSTQGARETQYF. For the CDR3, the DNA is TGCGCCAGCAGCACACAGGGGGCCAGGGAGACCCAGTACTTC. Full variable domain (outside the CDR3, taken from reference TRBV5-1 and TRBJ2-5): KAGVTQTPRYLIKTRGQQVTLSCSPISGHRSVSWYQQTPGQGLQFLFEYFSETQRNKGNFPGRFSGRQFSNSRSEMNVSTLELGDSALYLCASSTQGARETQYFGPGTRLLVL.